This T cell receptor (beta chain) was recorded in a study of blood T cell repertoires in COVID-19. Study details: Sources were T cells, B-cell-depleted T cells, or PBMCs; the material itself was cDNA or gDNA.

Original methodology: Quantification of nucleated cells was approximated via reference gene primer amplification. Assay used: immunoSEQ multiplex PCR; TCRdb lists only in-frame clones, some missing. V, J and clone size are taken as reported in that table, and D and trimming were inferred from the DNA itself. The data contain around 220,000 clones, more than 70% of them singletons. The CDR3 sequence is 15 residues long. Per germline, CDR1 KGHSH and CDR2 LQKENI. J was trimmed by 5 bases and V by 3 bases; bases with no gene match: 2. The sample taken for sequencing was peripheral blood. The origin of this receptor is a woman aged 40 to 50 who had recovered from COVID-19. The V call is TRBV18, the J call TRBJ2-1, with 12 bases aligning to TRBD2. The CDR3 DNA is TGTGCCAGCTCACCCCGGACTAGCGGGAACAATGAGCAGTTCTTC. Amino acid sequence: CASSPRTSGNNEQFF.